The text below deals with one T cell receptor beta chain. Its antigen is not identified. Its ends do not fully match the called genes, so a read error is possible. This specimen comes from a study of T cell responses to AZD1222 COVID-19 vaccine. General observations from the study: Only a handful of AZD1222 recipients tested seropositive at baseline.

The protocol was immunoSEQ multiplex PCR, while the TCRdb copy is restricted to in-frame clones and leaves out a portion. There are 120,000 or so clones in the sample; 90% occur only once, and more than 6% lies in the top ten. Germline V gives CDR1 LGHNA, CDR2 YSLEER. The CDR3 totals 13 residues. The sequence was collected from an adult in good health. The specimen comprised peripheral blood, sampled on day 0 of AZD1222 vaccination. J is TRBJ2-3 and V is TRBV4-3, with D hard to call. Here the CDR3 DNA reads TGCGCCAGCAGCCTACGAGGCACTGATACGCAGTATTTT. Translation gives CASSLRGTDTQYF.